Shown below are 27 T cell receptor beta chains from a single sample sequenced in a study of OX40 agonist ivuxolimab in advanced cancers. Clones were sequenced by immunoSEQ multiplex PCR, and TCRdb holds only the in-frame ones, with some missing. The sample shows about 35,000 clones, around 80% of them seen only once. The sample was CD4+ or CD8+ T cells sorted from blood, taken in a trial of the OX40 agonist ivuxolimab. The receptors were gathered from an adult with an advanced solid tumor such as melanoma, head and neck, liver or kidney cancer.

The chain links TRBV7-3 to TRBJ2-4, with 9 bases that match TRBD1. The CDR3 runs 17 residues. CDR1 is SGHTA, CDR2 FQGTGA, per germline. Germline trimming cut 3 bases from V and 2 bases from J; bases unmatched to any gene: 8. The CDR3 nucleotides are TGTGCCAGCAGCTTGGGACAGGGCGTTGGAACCAAAAACATTCAGTACTTC. Encoded protein: CASSLGQGVGTKNIQYF.

The V and J genes are TRBV2 and TRBJ2-2; 13 bases align to TRBD2. The CDR3 length is 18 residues. CDR1 is SNHLY, CDR2 FYNNEI, per germline. J gave up 2 bases and V 5 bases, and 8 bases lay outside the gene matches. The CDR3 sequence is CASSYRLAGGLNTGELFF. The CDR3 coding sequence is TGTGCCAGCAGTTATAGACTAGCGGGGGGCCTTAACACCGGGGAGCTGTTTTTT.

The chain combines TRBV2 with TRBJ2-7, with D hard to call. This CDR3 is built from 11 residues. V was clipped by 4 bases and J by 4 bases, with 5 bases between them. Germline V gene lookup returns CDR1 SNHLY and CDR2 FYNNEI. DNA for the CDR3: TGTGCCAGCAGTGCCGCGTACGAGCAGTACTTC. Its translation: CASSAAYEQYF.

J is TRBJ1-5 and V is TRBV19; TRBD1 is a possible D gene (5 bases). The CDR3 has 14 amino acids. CDR1 LNHDA and CDR2 SQIVND come from the germline V gene (reference sequence). Between the trimmed V and J ends, which lost 11 bases and 7 bases, there was a span of 21 bases. This CDR3 reads CAAKGPGYGQPQHF. The CDR3 DNA reads as TGTGCCGCCAAGGGGCCGGGCTACGGGCAGCCCCAGCATTTT.

This clone was seen a handful of times. This chain uses TRBV7-2 with TRBJ1-2; 9 bases line up with TRBD1. Germline CDR1 reads SGHTA; CDR2 reads FQGNSA. The CDR3 is made up of 17 amino acids. The junction had 14 bases not matched to a gene; V was cut back by 4 bases and J by 5 bases. The CDR3 DNA is TGTGCCAGCAGCTCAGCGGGACAGGGACATGTGTGGTATGGCTACACCTTC. Its protein is CASSSAGQGHVWYGYTF.

The V call is TRBV4-1, the J call TRBJ1-4; D ambiguous. Germline CDR1 is MGHRA and CDR2 is YSYEKL. V was shortened by 6 bases and J by 5 bases, with 10 bases between the two germline ends. This CDR3 is 13 amino acids long. The CDR3 sequence is CASRFQLNEKLFF. The CDR3 bases are TGCGCCAGCAGGTTCCAGTTGAATGAAAAACTGTTTTTT.

This clone was picked up a small number of times. The V and J genes are TRBV2 and TRBJ1-1; the match to TRBD1 covers 7 bases. Germline V gives CDR1 SNHLY, CDR2 FYNNEI. Trimming cost V 0 bases and J 4 bases; bases outside gene matches: 5. This CDR3 contains 15 residues. CDR3: CASSEAVAGGTEAFF. In DNA form, the CDR3 reads TGTGCCAGCAGTGAAGCGGTCGCAGGGGGCACTGAAGCTTTCTTT.

The chain is built from TRBV5-1 and TRBJ2-2; 12 nucleotides match TRBD2. CDR3 size: 19 residues. CDR1 SGHRS and CDR2 YFSETQ come from the germline V gene. V shed 4 bases and J 3 bases; nucleotides not matched to a gene: 13. The CDR3 here is CASSPNPHLAGGDTGELFF. DNA of the CDR3: TGCGCCAGCAGCCCTAACCCCCATCTAGCGGGGGGGGACACCGGGGAGCTGTTTTTT.

The chain recombines TRBV9 with TRBJ1-4; D is undetermined. CDR1 is SGDLS and CDR2 is YYNGEE in the germline V gene. The V end was cut by 0 bases, the J end by 5 bases, with 11 bases between. The CDR3 is 15 amino acids. The CDR3 DNA sequence: TGTGCCAGCAGCGTAGGTGGACTCTCGAATGAAAAACTGTTTTTT. It encodes CASSVGGLSNEKLFF.

The chain recombines TRBV6-6 with TRBJ2-7, with 9 bases aligning to TRBD1. V lost 4 bases and J lost 6; bases outside the gene matches: 4. The CDR3 loop spans 13 amino acids. Looked up from germline, CDR1 is MNHNY and CDR2 is SVGAGI (reference sequence). Here the CDR3 DNA reads TGTGCCAGCAGTTCGGGACAGGGAGGCGAGCAGTACTTC. It translates to CASSSGQGGEQYF.

The chain has TRBV21-1 and TRBJ1-6. TRBV21-1 is a known pseudogene. The CDR3 consists of 15 residues. The CDR3, as DNA: TGTGCCAGCAGGTGGAGCGGATCCTATAATTCACCCCTCCACTTT. Translated, it gives CASRWSGSYNSPLHF.

The V and J genes are TRBV28 and TRBJ2-2; tentative D call: TRBD2 (6 bases). From germline, CDR1 is MDHEN and CDR2 SYDVKM. With 6 bases removed from V and 1 base from J, the gap between germline ends came to 15 bases. The CDR3 totals 16 residues. CDR3 residues: CASSGGLRRNTGELFF. In nucleotides, the CDR3 is TGTGCCAGCAGCGGGGGTTTAAGGAGGAACACCGGGGAGCTGTTTTTT.

This clone was counted a single time. The CDR3 bases are TGTGCCAGCAGCCGCTCTAATGAAAAACTGTTTTTT. Translated: CASSRSNEKLFF. The V and J genes are TRBV6-6 and TRBJ1-4; unclear D gene. Germline values: CDR1 MNHNY, CDR2 SVGAGI (reference sequence). The CDR3 is 12 amino acids. V lost 6 bases and J 3 bases, leaving 5 bases between the germline ends.

With regard to this clone: The sample carries other DNA sequences with the same CDR3. The genes are TRBV4-1 and TRBJ1-1; D remains unclear. CDR1 is MGHRA and CDR2 is YSYEKL in the germline V gene. V was clipped by 2 bases and J by 1 base, with 5 bases between them. The CDR3 runs to 13 residues. CDR3 nucleotide sequence: TGCGCCAGCAGCCAAAGCCCGAACACTGAAGCTTTCTTT. Translating it yields CASSQSPNTEAFF.

This clone occurred a few times. The chain joins TRBV11-3 to TRBJ2-5, with 8 positions matching TRBD1. The CDR3 spans 17 residues. Trimming removed 5 bases from V and 5 bases from J; junction bases left unmatched: 16. Germline-derived CDR1 and CDR2 are SGHNT and YENEEA. This chain's CDR3 is CASSQADMDRDWETQYF. Here the CDR3 DNA reads TGTGCCAGCAGCCAAGCCGACATGGACAGGGATTGGGAGACCCAGTACTTC.

V and J are TRBV27 and TRBJ1-1; D gene uncertain. This CDR3 spans 15 amino acids. Germline values: CDR1 MNHEY, CDR2 SMNVEV (reference sequence). Trimming removed 6 bases from V and 5 bases from J, with 19 bases in between. The CDR3 region is CASSPKGKGYTEAFF. In nucleotides, the CDR3 is TGTGCCAGCAGCCCGAAAGGAAAAGGGTATACTGAAGCTTTCTTT.

This chain joins TRBV5-5 and TRBJ1-1; TRBD1 might be the D (5 bases). The V end was cut by 3 bases, the J end by 3 bases, with 9 bases between. The CDR3 covers 13 residues. CDR1 and CDR2 (germline): SGHKS, YYEKEE (reference sequence). CDR3 in amino acids: CASSSQADTEAFF. The CDR3 nucleotides are TGTGCCAGCAGCTCACAGGCAGACACTGAAGCTTTCTTT.

This rearrangement joins TRBV7-9 to TRBJ1-1; TRBD1 aligns across 7 bases. This CDR3 contains 14 residues. Trimming took 5 bases from V and 2 from J; bases not matched to a gene: 5. From germline, CDR1 is SEHNR and CDR2 FQNEAQ (reference sequence). The CDR3 is CASSRTGSNTEAFF. The CDR3 nucleotides are TGTGCCAGCAGCCGGACAGGCAGTAACACTGAAGCTTTCTTT.

Only one count was recorded for this clone. This chain joins TRBV7-3 and TRBJ2-5, with TRBD2 matching 8 bases. This CDR3 has 15 residues. Looked up from germline, CDR1 is SGHTA and CDR2 is FQGTGA. J lost 2 bases, V lost 5 bases, and 7 bases had no gene match. CDR3 amino acids: CASSPTGGLQETQYF. DNA of the CDR3: TGTGCCAGCAGCCCAACGGGGGGGCTACAAGAGACCCAGTACTTC.

The chain is built from TRBV5-1 and TRBJ2-5; the match to TRBD2 covers 8 bases. J lost 1 base, V lost 6 bases, and 5 bases had no gene match. Per the germline V gene, CDR1 is SGHRS and CDR2 is YFSETQ. The CDR3 extends over 14 amino acids. The CDR3 sequence: CASTRGGFQETQYF. Here the CDR3 DNA reads TGCGCCAGCACCCGGGGGGGGTTCCAAGAGACCCAGTACTTC.

This rearrangement joins TRBV21-1 to TRBJ2-1. TRBV21-1 is listed as a pseudogene. CDR3 size: 11 residues. CDR3 coding DNA: TGTGCCAGCAGGGCGCCGGGGGCCGCGTTCTTC. Translation: CASRAPGAAFF.

This clone was detected only a few times. The rearrangement joins TRBV4-1 to TRBJ1-2; no definite D call. Trimming shortened V by 1 base and J by 8 bases, and 11 bases separated the two germline ends. This CDR3 region has 13 residues. Germline CDR1 MGHRA, CDR2 YSYEKL. Written as DNA, the CDR3 is TGCGCCAGCAGCCAAGTAAAGGGTTGGGGCTACACCTTC. Amino acid sequence: CASSQVKGWGYTF.

This clone has only one observation. The genes are TRBV7-3 and TRBJ2-5; TRBD2 matches at 7 bases. Germline CDR1 is SGHTA and CDR2 is FQGTGA. CDR3 length equals 16 residues. The V and J ends lost 1 base and 1 base, in that order; junction bases with no gene match: 6. The CDR3 sequence is CASSLRGGDIQETQYF. The CDR3 DNA sequence: TGTGCCAGCAGCTTAAGGGGGGGAGATATCCAAGAGACCCAGTACTTC.

The chain is built from TRBV18 and TRBJ1-2; possible D gene TRBD1, 5 bases. This CDR3 contains 13 residues. Per germline, CDR1 KGHSH and CDR2 LQKENI. Trimming took 3 bases from V and 5 from J, leaving 10 bases between them. In DNA form, the CDR3 reads TGTGCCAGCTCACCCACGACAGAATATGGCTACACCTTC. Its translation: CASSPTTEYGYTF.

The chain combines TRBV6-5 with TRBJ1-1; 12 bases match TRBD1. The CDR3 contains 16 residues. The V segment lost 2 bases and the J segment 10 bases; nucleotides outside the gene matches: 11. CDR1 and CDR2 (germline): MNHEY, SVGAGI. The CDR3 loop is CASSYAGTGGVRGAFF. The CDR3, as DNA: TGTGCCAGCAGTTACGCCGGGACAGGGGGCGTCCGAGGAGCTTTCTTT.

CDR3 loop: CASSLARDRAYYGYTF. DNA for the CDR3: TGTGCCAGCAGTTTGGCCCGGGACAGGGCATACTATGGCTACACCTTC. This chain links TRBV27 with TRBJ1-2; 9 bases line up with TRBD1. Germline CDR1 reads MNHEY; CDR2 reads SMNVEV (reference sequence). This CDR3 comprises 16 residues. Losses at the gene ends were 3 bases for V and 3 bases for J; bases not matched to a gene: 8.

The V gene is TRBV5-1, the J gene TRBJ2-2, with D perhaps matching TRBD1 (6 bases). Trimming removed 4 bases from V and 6 bases from J, with 13 bases in between. The CDR3 runs 14 residues. Germline V gene sequence: CDR1 SGHRS, CDR2 YFSETQ. The DNA for the CDR3 is TGCGCCAGCAGCGATACAGGGCTTTCCGGGGAGCTGTTTTTT. This sequence encodes CASSDTGLSGELFF.